Below, 9 T cell receptor beta chains from the same sample are listed, as sequenced in a study of cytomegalovirus exposure and HLA in healthy donors. The PCR contained 60 Vbeta and 13 Jbeta primers. Here immunoSEQ multiplex PCR was the method, and the copy in TCRdb shows in-frame clones only, minus some. Among approximately 82,000 clones listed, around 76% were seen once. The sample comprised PBMCs. The receptor set was obtained from a woman aged 45-65 years in good health and CMV-seropositive.

This chain links TRBV27 with TRBJ2-7, with 12 bases that match TRBD1. Trimming removed 2 bases from V and 6 bases from J; junction bases left unmatched: 2. This CDR3 has 14 amino acids. Germline V lookup: CDR1 MNHEY, CDR2 SMNVEV (reference sequence). CDR3 bases: TGTGCCAGCAGTTTAGGGACAGGGGGCTCCGAGCAGTACTTC. It specifies CASSLGTGGSEQYF.

This clone has only a few counts. The V and J genes are TRBV11-3 and TRBJ1-2; TRBD1 aligns across 7 bases. With V trimmed by 5 bases and J by 6 bases, 6 bases remained unmatched. The CDR3 spans 13 residues. Germline V gene lookup returns CDR1 SGHNT and CDR2 YENEEA. The CDR3 protein is CASSLRGTDGYTF. CDR3 DNA sequence: TGTGCCAGCAGCCTCAGGGGGACCGATGGCTACACCTTC. The variable domain in full, completed from reference TRBV11-3 and TRBJ1-2, reads EAGVVQSPRYKIIEKKQPVAFWCNPISGHNTLYWYLQNLGQGPELLIRYENEEAVDDSQLPKDRFSAERLKGVDSTLKIQPAELGDSAVYLCASSLRGTDGYTFGSGTRLTVV.

The chain couples TRBV1 to TRBJ2-5; the DNA was not compared with TRBD2, the D call given in the table. TRBV1 is noted as a pseudogene. CDR3 length equals 14 residues. The DNA of the CDR3 is TGCACCGAGGGGGGGACCCTAGCGGGAGAGACCCAGTACTTC. Its translation: CTEGGTLAGETQYF.

The rearrangement links TRBV18 to TRBJ1-1, with a possible D match to TRBD1 (5 bases). This CDR3 contains 13 residues. Germline-derived CDR1 and CDR2 are KGHSH and LQKENI. V lost 2 bases and J lost 5, with 9 bases in between. The CDR3 loop reads CASSPSGPTEAFF. The DNA of the CDR3 is TGTGCCAGCTCACCATCAGGGCCAACTGAAGCTTTCTTT.

The J gene is TRBJ2-1, the V gene TRBV6-1, with D perhaps matching TRBD2 (5 bases). The length of the CDR3 is 17 residues. V was shortened by 3 bases and J by 1 base, with 16 bases between the two germline ends. Germline V gene lookup returns CDR1 MNHNS and CDR2 SASEGT. CDR3 in DNA: TGTGCCAGCAGTGAGTTTGCGAGCGGAAGTTCCTACAATGAGCAGTTCTTC. Translating gives CASSEFASGSSYNEQFF.

V usage is TRBV18 and J usage is TRBJ2-2; D is possibly TRBD1 (6 bases). Deletions cut 7 bases from V and 0 bases from J, with 9 bases between. The CDR3 has 14 residues. CDR1 and CDR2 (germline): KGHSH, LQKENI. The CDR3: CASWGRANTGELFF. Here the CDR3 DNA reads TGTGCCAGCTGGGGGCGAGCGAACACCGGGGAGCTGTTTTTT.

The J gene is TRBJ2-7, the V gene TRBV11-1; maybe TRBD2 (6 bases). Germline CDR1 SGHAT, CDR2 FQDESV (reference sequence). V was trimmed by 5 bases and J by 6 bases, leaving 14 bases between them. This CDR3 spans 13 amino acids. In nucleotides, the CDR3 is TGTGCCAGCAGCCGGGAGCTGGGCTCCGAGCAGTACTTC. Protein sequence: CASSRELGSEQYF.

V is TRBV6-6 and J is TRBJ1-4, with no clear D. V gave up 4 bases and J gave up 3 bases, with 9 bases separating them. Per germline, CDR1 MNHNY and CDR2 SVGAGI (reference sequence). The CDR3 totals 14 residues. The DNA of the CDR3 is TGTGCCAGCAGTTCGGGTTTGTCTAATGAAAAACTGTTTTTT. It is translated as CASSSGLSNEKLFF.

This rearrangement joins TRBV2 to TRBJ2-7; TRBD1 agrees at 7 bases. There are 14 residues in the CDR3. Trimming removed 5 bases from V and 1 base from J; junction bases left unmatched: 5. Germline loops: CDR1 SNHLY, CDR2 FYNNEI. The CDR3, as DNA: TGTGCCAGCAGTCCGGACAGGAGGTCCTACGAGCAGTACTTC. Its protein product is CASSPDRRSYEQYF.